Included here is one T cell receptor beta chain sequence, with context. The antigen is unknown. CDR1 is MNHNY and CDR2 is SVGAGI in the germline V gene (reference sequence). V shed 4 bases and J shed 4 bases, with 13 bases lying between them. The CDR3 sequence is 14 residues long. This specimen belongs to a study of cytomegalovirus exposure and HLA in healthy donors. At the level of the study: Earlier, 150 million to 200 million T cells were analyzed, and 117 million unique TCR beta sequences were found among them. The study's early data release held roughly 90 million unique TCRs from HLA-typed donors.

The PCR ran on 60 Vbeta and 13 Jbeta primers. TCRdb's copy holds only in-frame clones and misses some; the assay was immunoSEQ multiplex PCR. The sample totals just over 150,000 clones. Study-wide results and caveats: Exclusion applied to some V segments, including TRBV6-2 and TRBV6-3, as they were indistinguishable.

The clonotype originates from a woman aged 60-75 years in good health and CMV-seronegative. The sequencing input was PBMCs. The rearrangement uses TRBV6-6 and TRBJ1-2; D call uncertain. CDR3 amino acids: CASSLEGYGYGYTF. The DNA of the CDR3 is TGTGCCAGCAGTTTAGAGGGTTATGGCTATGGCTACACCTTC.